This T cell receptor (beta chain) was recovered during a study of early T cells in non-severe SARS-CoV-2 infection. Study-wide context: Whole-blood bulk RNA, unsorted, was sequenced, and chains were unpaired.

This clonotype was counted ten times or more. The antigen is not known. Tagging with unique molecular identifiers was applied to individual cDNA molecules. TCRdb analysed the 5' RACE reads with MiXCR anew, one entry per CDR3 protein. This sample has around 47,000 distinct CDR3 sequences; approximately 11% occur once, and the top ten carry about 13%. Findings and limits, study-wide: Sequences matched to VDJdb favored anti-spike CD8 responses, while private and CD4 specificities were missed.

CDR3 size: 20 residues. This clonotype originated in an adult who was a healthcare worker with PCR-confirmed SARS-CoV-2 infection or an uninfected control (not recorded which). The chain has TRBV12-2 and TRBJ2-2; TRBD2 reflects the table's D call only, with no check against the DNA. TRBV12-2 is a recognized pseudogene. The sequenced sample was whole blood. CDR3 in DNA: TGTGCAAGTCGCTTAGGTCGGCGGCCAGCGGAGATCGCGAACACCGGGGAGCTGTTTTTT. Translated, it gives CASRLGRRPAEIANTGELFF.